Presented here are 29 T cell receptor beta chains from one specimen sequenced in a study of T cells in Graves' hyperthyroidism and ophthalmopathy. Amplification of TCR beta CDR3 regions was performed using RNA transcripts as template. Primed by the HTBI set, a first-round RT-PCR was run on the TCR CDR3. In TCRdb, the multiplex PCR reads were re-called with MiXCR into one record per CDR3 protein. Altogether a few hundred thousand distinct CDR3 sequences are present, roughly 50% being singletons, with the ten largest covering just over 8%. Sequenced input: peripheral blood or thyroid tissue (not recorded which). The receptors were sampled from a woman under 30 with Graves' hyperthyroidism.

The chain carries TRBV29-1 and TRBJ1-1; no clear D. The CDR3 sequence is 13 residues long. Trimming took 5 bases from V and 5 from J, leaving 15 bases between them. CDR1 is SQVTM, CDR2 ANQGSEA, per germline. CDR3 sequence reads: CSVWSGMMTEAFF. DNA of the CDR3: TGCAGCGTTTGGAGTGGGATGATGACTGAAGCTTTCTTT.

This clonotype has at least ten counts. The V gene is TRBV12-3 or TRBV12-4, the J gene TRBJ1-5, with D perhaps matching TRBD1 (6 bases). The CDR3 extends over 16 amino acids. Trimming shortened V by 5 bases and J by 3 bases, and 17 bases separated the two germline ends. The chain's CDR3 is CASSPGAGSINQPQHF. The CDR3 nucleotides are TGTGCCAGCAGTCCGGGGGCAGGATCCATCAATCAGCCCCAGCATTTT.

For this clonotype: At one end, the junction sequence differs from germline, possibly due to a read error. V and J are TRBV7-2 and TRBJ1-2, with unresolved D. CDR3 size: 16 residues. Germline CDR1 SGHTA, CDR2 FQGNSA. CDR3 residues: CASSFYVGRAPYGYAF. The CDR3 nucleotides are TGTGCCAGCAGCTTTTACGTCGGCCGAGCACCTTATGGCTACGCCTTC.

J is TRBJ1-2 and V is TRBV30; D is unresolved. Looked up from germline, CDR1 is GTSNPN and CDR2 is SVGIG (reference sequence). This CDR3 comprises 14 residues. V lost 4 bases, J lost 10 bases, and 22 bases lay in between. The CDR3, as DNA: TGTGCCTGGACCTATCCTGTCGAAGGGAATGCCTACACCTTC. Encoded protein: CAWTYPVEGNAYTF.

This clonotype has just a few counts. This chain links TRBV7-2 with TRBJ1-2, with 8 bases aligning to TRBD1. Germline V gene lookup returns CDR1 SGHTA and CDR2 FQGNSA. The CDR3 sequence is 14 residues long. J was trimmed by 6 bases and V by 6 bases; bases with no gene match: 9. This chain's CDR3 is CASSFIRGRDGYTF. The CDR3 DNA follows: TGTGCCAGCAGTTTTATCAGGGGGCGCGATGGCTACACCTTC.

Here the CDR3 reads CATSRVVDGNEKLFF. Written as DNA, the CDR3 is TGTGCCACCAGCAGAGTCGTGGACGGTAATGAAAAACTGTTTTTT. This chain connects TRBV15 to TRBJ1-4; D gene ambiguous. V lost 1 base to trimming and J lost 4 bases, with 10 bases between them. CDR1 is LNHNV, CDR2 YYDKDF, per germline (reference sequence). The CDR3 is 15 amino acids. Combining the CDR3 with reference TRBV15 and TRBJ1-4 gives the whole variable domain DAMVIQNPRYQVTQFGKPVTLSCSQTLNHNVMYWYQQKSSQAPKLLFHYYDKDFNNEADTPDNFQSRRPNTSFCFLDIRSPGLGDTAMYLCATSRVVDGNEKLFFGSGTQLSVL.

V and J are TRBV25-1 and TRBJ2-7, with 11 positions matching TRBD1. Trimming at V came to 3 bases and at J to 3 bases, leaving 13 bases not matched to a gene. The CDR3 is made up of 18 amino acids. Germline CDR1 and CDR2: MGHDK and SYGVNS. CDR3 region: CASSDPGRDRGTSYEQYF. CDR3 DNA: TGTGCCAGCAGTGACCCTGGGCGGGACAGGGGGACAAGCTACGAGCAGTACTTC.

The CDR3 bases are TGTGCCAGCAGCAGGGGCTCCGGGCAGTACTTC. It codes for CASSRGSGQYF. The genes are TRBV7-9 and TRBJ2-7, with a weak D call TRBD1 (5 bases). The germline gives CDR1 SEHNR, CDR2 FQNEAQ (reference sequence). The CDR3 totals 11 residues. The ends were cut back, 5 bases at V and 9 bases at J, with 11 bases in the middle.

This clonotype has just a few counts. This chain uses TRBV7-3 with TRBJ2-5; 15 bases are a match to TRBD2. The CDR3 contains 16 residues. J lost 5 bases, V lost 5 bases, and 6 bases had no gene match. Germline V gene data show CDR1 as SGHTA and CDR2 as FQGTGA. CDR3: CASSPWTSGRVETQYF. DNA of the CDR3: TGTGCCAGCAGCCCGTGGACTAGCGGGAGGGTTGAGACCCAGTACTTC.

The J gene is TRBJ1-1, the V gene TRBV2, with 7 nucleotides matching TRBD1. This CDR3 comprises 15 residues. Germline trimming cut 6 bases from V and 1 base from J; bases unmatched to any gene: 8. Germline lookup yields CDR1 SNHLY and CDR2 FYNNEI. CDR3: CASRPNRGSNTEAFF. The CDR3 region has the DNA TGTGCCAGCAGACCTAACAGGGGATCGAACACTGAAGCTTTCTTT.

Concerning this clonotype: At one end, the junction sequence differs from germline, possibly due to a read error. The genes are TRBV5-1 and TRBJ1-4, with D unclear. The CDR3 consists of 13 residues. The germline CDR1 and CDR2 sequences are SGHRS and YFSETQ. DNA of the CDR3: TGCGCCAGCAGCTTGGAAGGAATTGAAAAACTGCTTTTT. Translated, it gives CASSLEGIEKLLF.

This clonotype was picked up a small number of times. In nucleotides, the CDR3 is TGTGCCAGCCACGGGGGTAGGGATGAAAAACTGTTTTTT. Amino acid sequence: CASHGGRDEKLFF. The chain uses TRBV25-1 and TRBJ1-4; TRBD1 might be the D (5 bases). V was trimmed by 8 bases and J by 6 bases, leaving 13 bases between them. The CDR3 length is 13 residues. Germline V gene data show CDR1 as MGHDK and CDR2 as SYGVNS.

This clonotype was seen a few times. This sequence joins TRBV20-1 and TRBJ2-7, with D unclear. The germline V gene encodes CDR1 DFQATT and CDR2 SNEGSKA (reference sequence). The V gene lost 1 base and the J gene lost 0 bases, with 16 bases spanning the gap. This CDR3 region has 16 residues. This CDR3 is CSARANLKPSSYEQYF. CDR3 DNA: TGCAGTGCTAGAGCTAACCTTAAACCCAGCTCCTACGAGCAGTACTTC.

The gene calls are TRBV20-1 and TRBJ2-6, with TRBD1 matching over 7 bases. V lost 3 bases to trimming and J lost 4 bases; unmatched junction nucleotides: 3. The germline V gene has CDR1 DFQATT and CDR2 SNEGSKA (reference sequence). The CDR3 sequence is 14 residues long. The CDR3 nucleotides are TGCAGTGCTAGGACAGGGTCGGGGGCCAACGTCCTGACTTTC. Translation gives CSARTGSGANVLTF.

This clonotype was seen many times. The chain joins TRBV7-3 to TRBJ1-2; D unresolved. Germline V CDR1 and CDR2: SGHTA, FQGTGA. There are 12 residues in the CDR3. Trimming took 8 bases from V and 8 from J, leaving 15 bases between them. The CDR3 DNA reads as TGTGCCAGCGGCCCTGATGGGTTGGGCTACACCTTC. Its translation is CASGPDGLGYTF.

The chain employs TRBV7-9 and TRBJ2-2; 8 bases line up with TRBD2. CDR1 SEHNR and CDR2 FQNEAQ come from the germline V gene (reference sequence). The junction had 14 bases not matched to a gene; V was cut back by 5 bases and J by 6 bases. The CDR3 loop spans 17 amino acids. CDR3 sequence: CASSHAKLAEAPGELFF. In nucleotides, the CDR3 is TGTGCCAGCAGCCATGCAAAACTAGCGGAAGCCCCCGGGGAGCTGTTTTTT. Full variable domain (outside the CDR3, taken from reference TRBV7-9 and TRBJ2-2): DTGVSQNPRHKITKRGQNVTFRCDPISEHNRLYWYRQTLGQGPEFLTYFQNEAQLEKSRLLSDRFSAERPKGSFSTLEIQRTEQGDSAMYLCASSHAKLAEAPGELFFGEGSRLTVL.

This clonotype was seen just once. The chain links TRBV29-1 to TRBJ1-2; 10 bases match TRBD1. The CDR3 runs 14 residues. The J segment lost 5 bases and the V segment lost 6 bases, leaving 9 bases of the junction unmatched. CDR1 SQVTM and CDR2 ANQGSEA come from the germline V gene. The CDR3 spells CSVTGTGAGYGYTF. Here the CDR3 DNA reads TGCAGCGTGACCGGGACAGGGGCGGGGTATGGCTACACCTTC.

This clonotype was observed many times. The CDR3 sequence: CSATPGAEQYF. The CDR3 coding sequence is TGCAGTGCTACGCCGGGGGCCGAGCAGTACTTC. The chain carries TRBV20-1 and TRBJ2-7, with D perhaps given as TRBD1 or TRBD2 (6 bases each). CDR1 and CDR2 (germline): DFQATT, SNEGSKA (reference sequence). This CDR3 region has 11 residues. V was trimmed by 4 bases and J by 6 bases, leaving 10 bases between them.

V and J are TRBV7-9 and TRBJ1-4; D call uncertain. Germline CDR1 and CDR2: SEHNR and FQNEAQ (reference sequence). Between the trimmed V and J ends, which lost 3 bases and 7 bases, there was a span of 12 bases. This CDR3 contains 14 residues. The chain's CDR3 is CASSLGEPSEKLFF. As DNA, the CDR3 is TGTGCCAGCAGCTTGGGAGAACCGAGTGAAAAACTGTTTTTT.

The J gene is TRBJ1-1, the V gene TRBV7-2; weak D call: TRBD1 (5 bases). Germline CDR1 reads SGHTA; CDR2 reads FQGNSA. This CDR3 region has 16 residues. With 4 bases removed from V and 3 bases from J, the gap between germline ends came to 18 bases. DNA of the CDR3: TGTGCCAGCAGCTCCAGATCCGGGACTCGGGACACTGAAGCTTTCTTT. Translation: CASSSRSGTRDTEAFF.

The V and J genes are TRBV20-1 and TRBJ2-5; 12 positions agree with TRBD2. The CDR3 length is 18 residues. The V gene end was trimmed by 3 bases and the J gene end by 3 bases; junction bases not matched to a gene: 14. The germline CDR1 and CDR2 sequences are DFQATT and SNEGSKA (reference sequence). This CDR3 is CSASPWGSSGRAKETQYF. In DNA, the CDR3 is TGCAGTGCTAGCCCCTGGGGCTCTAGCGGGAGGGCCAAAGAGACCCAGTACTTC.

About this clonotype itself: A much larger clone differs by one base, so this may be a read error. The chain links TRBV24-1 to TRBJ1-4; TRBD1 aligns across 9 bases. CDR3 length: 15 residues. Germline assignment: CDR1 KGHDR and CDR2 SFDVKD. The V and J ends lost 7 bases and 3 bases, in that order; junction bases with no gene match: 5. DNA for the CDR3: TGTGCCACCAGCGGGACAGGGACCCCTAATGAAAAACTGTTTTTT. It is translated as CATSGTGTPNEKLFF.

The genes are TRBV20-1 and TRBJ2-2; unclear D gene. V was clipped by 1 base and J by 3 bases, with 9 bases between them. This CDR3 comprises 14 residues. The germline V gene encodes CDR1 DFQATT and CDR2 SNEGSKA (reference sequence). DNA of the CDR3: TGCAGTGCTAGAGTGGAGCAACACACCGGGGAGCTGTTTTTT. Encoded protein: CSARVEQHTGELFF.

J is TRBJ2-5 and V is TRBV7-3; no reliable D call. Looked up from germline, CDR1 is SGHTA and CDR2 is FQGTGA. Between the trimmed V and J ends, which lost 5 bases and 0 bases, there was a span of 13 bases. CDR3 length: 15 residues. CDR3 sequence reads: CASSKGSSYQETQYF. The CDR3 nucleotides read TGTGCCAGCAGCAAAGGTAGCAGCTACCAAGAGACCCAGTACTTC.

This clonotype was counted ten times or more. The chain employs TRBV2 and TRBJ1-2; D not certain. Trimming took 6 bases from V and 2 from J, leaving 4 bases between them. Germline CDR1 SNHLY, CDR2 FYNNEI. This CDR3 region has 11 residues. CDR3 loop: CASRENYGYTF. CDR3 DNA sequence: TGTGCCAGCAGGGAAAACTATGGCTACACCTTC.

This sequence joins TRBV25-1 and TRBJ1-1; D is unresolved. V dropped 1 base and J dropped 1 base, with 7 bases sitting between them. The CDR3 has 14 residues. From germline, CDR1 is MGHDK and CDR2 SYGVNS. The CDR3 DNA reads TGTGCCAGCAGTGAATTGACTGGGAACACTGAAGCTTTCTTT. As protein: CASSELTGNTEAFF. Based on the CDR3 plus reference TRBV25-1 and TRBJ1-1, the full variable domain is EADIYQTPRYLVIGTGKKITLECSQTMGHDKMYWYQQDPGMELHLIHYSYGVNSTEKGDLSSESTVSRIRTEHFPLTLESARPSHTSQYLCASSELTGNTEAFFGQGTRLTVV.

This clonotype turned up a few times. This chain uses TRBV2 with TRBJ1-2; tentative D call: TRBD1 (5 bases). V lost 1 base to trimming and J lost 4 bases, with 10 bases between them. Germline V CDR1 and CDR2: SNHLY, FYNNEI. The CDR3 has 14 amino acids. The CDR3 coding sequence is TGTGCCAGCAGTGAAGGGTCAGGGCGCTATGGCTACACCTTC. Its translation: CASSEGSGRYGYTF.

This clonotype was counted many times. The chain employs TRBV29-1 and TRBJ1-5; possible D gene TRBD1, 5 bases. The CDR3 is made up of 15 amino acids. V was cut by 6 bases and J by 0 bases, with 15 bases left in between. The germline gives CDR1 SQVTM, CDR2 ANQGSEA. The CDR3 bases are TGCAGCGTCGGCGAGGAGGGGTTTAGCAATCAGCCCCAGCATTTT. Protein: CSVGEEGFSNQPQHF.

The chain joins TRBV20-1 to TRBJ1-1, with 11 nucleotides matching TRBD1. J gave up 4 bases and V 3 bases, and 7 bases lay outside the gene matches. The germline V gene encodes CDR1 DFQATT and CDR2 SNEGSKA (reference sequence). The CDR3 loop spans 15 amino acids. Here the CDR3 reads CSASGGGTGGTEAFF. The CDR3 DNA is TGCAGTGCTAGTGGGGGAGGGACAGGGGGCACTGAAGCTTTCTTT.